This TCR beta chain came from a study of T cell repertoires in cytomegalovirus infection. Study summary: Recently identified HLA-C-restricted CMV epitopes were among the peptides used. From public TCR beta signatures came an indication of both CMV infection and matching HLA type.

General study points: CMV carriers having the relevant HLA were flagged by cumulative public TCR beta family frequency.

TCRdb reanalysed the reads using MiXCR and keeps one entry per CDR3 protein. The table lists 200,000 to 250,000 distinct CDR3 sequences, 38% of them singletons. CDR1 is MNHNS and CDR2 is SASEGT in the germline V gene. V was trimmed by 6 bases and J by 4 bases, leaving 9 bases between them. The CDR3 contains 12 residues. Details on this clonotype: Its target is not known.

The specimen comprised CD8+ T cells from cultured PBMCs, sampled from culture after CMV antigen stimulation. The V call is TRBV6-1, the J call TRBJ1-1; the D gene is possibly TRBD1 (6 bases). The origin of this receptor is a human donor in good health (CMV status not recorded). Some clones in this sample may be carry-over from other donors' samples. The CDR3 coding sequence is TGTGCCAGCAGCGGGGGCCCCACTGAAGCTTTCTTT. It specifies CASSGGPTEAFF.